The 2 T cell receptor beta chains below come from one sample, sequenced in a study of graft-versus-host responses after intestinal transplantation (dated by TCRdb to the early 2020s). To prepare the library, the immunoSEQ multiplex PCR assay was applied. Entries here come from immuneACCESS through TCRdb and include only in-frame sequences with V and J called. Some clones fail to appear in such tables; in the studies checked, an unresolved V gene covers under half of the shortfall, and the cause of the remainder is unknown. The sample data list about 9,600 clones, and 85% to 95% of these were observed just once. Of the sample, around 3.5% is held by the ten largest clones. Sample: PBMCs, taken about 45 days after intestinal transplantation. These receptors came from a human patient who received an intestinal transplant, so some T cells may come from the graft donor.

V gene TRBV18 combines with J gene TRBJ2-7; D might be TRBD2 (6 bases). The CDR3 runs 15 residues. Germline CDR1 is KGHSH and CDR2 is LQKENI. The V and J ends lost 3 bases and 4 bases respectively, with 16 bases between them. For the CDR3, the DNA is TGTGCCAGCTCACCTACCAGTGGTCGGGAGTACGAGCAGTACTTC. Residues: CASSPTSGREYEQYF. Filled out from reference TRBV18 and TRBJ2-7, the complete variable domain reads NAGVMQNPRHLVRRRGQEARLRCSPMKGHSHVYWYRQLPEEGLKFMVYLQKENIIDESGMPKERFSAEFPKEGPSILRIQQVVRGDSAAYFCASSPTSGREYEQYFGPGTRLTVT.

The rearrangement joins TRBV19 to TRBJ2-3; D may be TRBD2 (5 bases). The germline gives CDR1 LNHDA, CDR2 SQIVND (reference sequence). CDR3 size: 13 residues. The V gene lost 3 bases and the J gene lost 8 bases, with 12 bases spanning the gap. The CDR3 is CASSIVTAGTQYF. In DNA form, the CDR3 reads TGTGCCAGTAGTATCGTAACGGCGGGTACGCAGTATTTT.